One and the same sample provided the 15 T cell receptor beta chains below, sequenced in a study of T cells after yellow fever vaccination. TCRdb reprocessed the 5' RACE reads via MiXCR and lists one record per CDR3 protein. The sample lists fewer than 400,000 distinct CDR3 sequences, approximately 6% occurring once. Sequencing used PBMCs, obtained 5 days after the yellow fever booster vaccination. All receptors derive from a man younger than 40 who received the YFV17D yellow fever vaccine.

This sequence joins TRBV29-1 and TRBJ2-5; D remains unclear. Trimming pared 3 bases from V and 5 bases from J, leaving 10 bases between. The germline V gene has CDR1 SQVTM and CDR2 ANQGSEA. The CDR3 length is 12 residues. CDR3 DNA sequence: TGCAGCGTTGATCGGGCGCCGGAGACCCAGTACTTC. Translated, it gives CSVDRAPETQYF.

Ten or more counts support this clonotype. The CDR3 nucleotides read TGCAGTGCCTGCTGTGAGGCGGCTGGAGAAAAACTGTTTTTT. It codes for CSACCEAAGEKLFF. The rearrangement links TRBV20-1 to TRBJ1-4; no clear D gene. The ends were cut back, 6 bases at V and 8 bases at J, with 19 bases in the middle. The germline gives CDR1 DFQATT, CDR2 SNEGSKA (reference sequence). The CDR3 totals 14 residues.

The chain has TRBV5-1 and TRBJ2-1; TRBD2 matches 8 bases. The trim removed 2 bases at V and 2 bases at J, leaving 3 bases unmatched. This CDR3 is 15 amino acids long. CDR1 SGHRS and CDR2 YFSETQ come from the germline V gene. The CDR3 DNA follows: TGCGCCAGCAGCTTTACTAGCGGAGCCTACAATGAGCAGTTCTTC. This gives the protein CASSFTSGAYNEQFF.

This clonotype was detected a few times. This chain joins TRBV12-3 or TRBV12-4 and TRBJ2-7; D is perhaps TRBD1 or TRBD2 (5 bases each). Trimming left V 5 bases short and J 2 bases short, with 19 bases between. The CDR3 is 16 amino acids. CDR3 DNA: TGTGCCAGCAGTCGAGCCGGGACCCCCTGGACCTACGAGCAGTACTTC. It yields the protein CASSRAGTPWTYEQYF.

This clonotype was found many times. The V call is TRBV5-5, the J call TRBJ2-1; D not resolved. CDR1 is SGHKS and CDR2 is YYEKEE in the germline V gene (reference sequence). Trimming took 5 bases from V and 9 from J, leaving 9 bases between them. CDR3 length: 11 amino acids. CDR3 bases: TGTGCCAGCAGTTTAGAATTTGAGCAGTTCTTC. Translating gives CASSLEFEQFF.

The chain recombines TRBV29-1 with TRBJ2-1; D possibly corresponds to TRBD2 (6 bases). The V gene's germline CDR1 is SQVTM and CDR2 ANQGSEA. Trimming stripped 6 bases from V and 10 bases from J, with 16 bases between. This CDR3 is built from 12 residues. This chain's CDR3 is CSVPRGVGEQFF. DNA for the CDR3: TGCAGCGTACCTCGCGGGGTAGGGGAGCAGTTCTTC.

The chain is built from TRBV15 and TRBJ2-2, with TRBD2 matching 12 bases. The CDR3 consists of 18 residues. The ends lost 3 bases at V and 3 bases at J; junction bases unmatched: 8. From germline, CDR1 is LNHNV and CDR2 YYDKDF (reference sequence). CDR3 amino acids: CATSSDLAGGPDTGELFF. Written as DNA, the CDR3 is TGTGCCACCAGCAGCGACCTAGCGGGAGGGCCCGACACCGGGGAGCTGTTTTTT.

This clonotype came up many times. The chain carries TRBV28 and TRBJ1-5; 8 nucleotides match TRBD1. The CDR3 is 17 amino acids. V gave up 8 bases and J gave up 0 bases; unmatched junction bases: 12. Per the germline V gene, CDR1 is MDHEN and CDR2 is SYDVKM. The DNA for the CDR3 is TGTGCCAGCGGTCTCCGGGGACAGGTTTATAGCAATCAGCCCCAGCATTTT. Its translation: CASGLRGQVYSNQPQHF. Full variable domain (rest looked up from reference TRBV28 and TRBJ1-5): DVKVTQSSRYLVKRTGEKVFLECVQDMDHENMFWYRQDPGLGLRLIYFSYDVKMKEKGDIPEGYSVSREKKERFSLILESASTNQTSMYLCASGLRGQVYSNQPQHFGDGTRLSIL.

This clonotype was recorded many times. The J gene is TRBJ2-5, the V gene TRBV10-3; D gene ambiguous. Germline V lookup: CDR1 ENHRY, CDR2 SYGVKD. V shed 11 bases and J shed 5 bases, with 15 bases lying between them. This CDR3 spans 12 amino acids. The CDR3 is CAASPERETQYF. CDR3 coding DNA: TGTGCCGCCAGTCCCGAAAGGGAGACCCAGTACTTC.

This clonotype has ten or more counts. The rearrangement links TRBV9 to TRBJ2-3; D is uncertain. The germline V gene has CDR1 SGDLS and CDR2 YYNGEE. The V gene lost 2 bases and the J gene lost 0 bases, with 7 bases spanning the gap. This CDR3 is 14 amino acids long. This chain's CDR3 is CASSVRASTDTQYF. CDR3 in DNA: TGTGCCAGCAGCGTGAGAGCTAGCACAGATACGCAGTATTTT. The variable domain in full, with the rest retrieved from reference TRBV9 and TRBJ2-3, is DSGVTQTPKHLITATGQRVTLRCSPRSGDLSVYWYQQSLDQGLQFLIQYYNGEERAKGNILERFSAQQFPDLHSELNLSSLELGDSALYFCASSVRASTDTQYFGPGTRLTVL.

V usage is TRBV14 and J usage is TRBJ1-1; D ambiguous. Germline V gene lookup returns CDR1 SGHDN and CDR2 FVKESK. The CDR3 loop spans 15 amino acids. V was shortened by 1 base and J by 1 base, with 10 bases between the two germline ends. The CDR3 DNA reads TGTGCCAGCAGCCAAGGATGGTTCTCGAACACTGAAGCTTTCTTT. Its protein is CASSQGWFSNTEAFF. The full variable domain, its missing parts supplied by reference TRBV14 and TRBJ1-1, is EAGVTQFPSHSVIEKGQTVTLRCDPISGHDNLYWYRRVMGKEIKFLLHFVKESKQDESGMPNNRFLAERTGGTYSTLKVQPAELEDSGVYFCASSQGWFSNTEAFFGQGTRLTVV.

This clonotype was seen a few times. V is TRBV20-1 and J is TRBJ2-7; D uncertain. CDR1 and CDR2 (germline): DFQATT, SNEGSKA (reference sequence). The CDR3 spans 10 residues. Deletions cut 7 bases from V and 2 bases from J, with 6 bases between. DNA for the CDR3: TGCAGTGTGCTAGCCTACGAGCAGTACTTC. Translated, it gives CSVLAYEQYF.

The table lists this clonotype with many counts. The CDR3 protein is CASSLDRGTYNEQFF. The DNA for the CDR3 is TGTGCCAGCAGCTTAGACAGGGGCACATACAATGAGCAGTTCTTC. The rearrangement links TRBV7-2 to TRBJ2-1, with TRBD1 matching over 7 bases. The trim removed 1 base at V and 4 bases at J, leaving 4 bases unmatched. CDR1 and CDR2 from the germline V gene are SGHTA and FQGNSA. The CDR3 extends over 15 amino acids.

The V and J genes are TRBV4-3 and TRBJ2-7, with TRBD2 identical over 8 bases. With 1 base clipped from V and 0 bases from J, the junction kept 5 bases outside the gene matches. Per the germline V gene, CDR1 is LGHNA and CDR2 is YSLEER. The CDR3 consists of 16 residues. The CDR3 bases are TGCGCCAGCAGCCAAGGGGTCGGGAGGGCCTCCTACGAGCAGTACTTC. It encodes CASSQGVGRASYEQYF.

Only a few counts were recorded for this clonotype. The CDR3 is CASSQPGLQSSTDTQYF. CDR3 bases: TGTGCCAGCAGCCAACCGGGACTCCAGTCTAGCACAGATACGCAGTATTTT. The chain carries TRBV4-2 and TRBJ2-3; possibly TRBD2 for D (6 bases). Germline lookup yields CDR1 LGHNA and CDR2 YNFKEQ. With 2 bases removed from V and 0 bases from J, the gap between germline ends came to 15 bases. This CDR3 contains 17 residues.